The rows below give T cell receptor beta chains drawn from one sample of a study of post-analysis software for immune sequencing data. TCRdb redid the calling of the PCR reads with MiXCR, one entry per CDR3 protein. The sample holds 450,000 to 700,000 distinct CDR3 sequences; about 44% are singletons and the top ten take around 1.7%. Sequencing was carried out using blood. The receptors shown here come from a girl aged 5-17 years with multiple sclerosis. Each CDR3 is given with its conserved first and last residue. Fields, in order: D gene, V gene, J gene, clone size, CDR3 protein, CDR3 DNA. A D gene is named only where the DNA matches it firmly. Part of the rows lack a size; the others show once, few, many or a class for expanded clones.

D: NA
V: TRBV7-9
J: TRBJ1-4
size: few
CDR3: CASSPRSRWEKLFF
DNA: TGTGCCAGCAGCCCCAGGAGCCGGTGGGAAAAACTGTTTTTT

D: NA
V: TRBV12-3/TRBV12-4
J: TRBJ2-5
size: few
CDR3: CASSLSGDQETQYF
DNA: TGTGCCAGCAGTTTATCCGGGGACCAAGAGACCCAGTACTTC

D: TRBD2
V: TRBV4-1
J: TRBJ2-4
size: NA
CDR3: CASSHEGKRGAKNIQYF
DNA: TGCGCCAGCAGCCATGAAGGGAAGCGGGGGGCCAAAAACATTCAGTACTTC

D: NA
V: TRBV12-3/TRBV12-4
J: TRBJ1-5
size: NA
CDR3: CASGLGGSGLIPQHF
DNA: TGTGCCAGCGGTTTAGGCGGCAGCGGGCTAATCCCCCAGCATTTT

D: NA
V: TRBV20-1
J: TRBJ2-1
size: few
CDR3: CSARRPAIHNEQFF
DNA: TGCAGTGCTAGAAGGCCAGCAATACACAATGAGCAGTTCTTC

D: NA
V: TRBV3-1
J: TRBJ1-1
size: NA
CDR3: CASSQFREGTEAFF
DNA: TGTGCCAGCAGCCAATTCAGGGAGGGTACTGAAGCTTTCTTT

D: TRBD2
V: TRBV29-1
J: TRBJ2-7
size: many
CDR3: CSVARTSSYEQYF
DNA: TGCAGCGTTGCTAGGACTAGCTCCTACGAGCAGTACTTC

D: NA
V: TRBV24-1
J: TRBJ2-5
size: NA
CDR3: CATSDEIGETQYF
DNA: TGTGCCACCAGTGACGAGATAGGGGAGACCCAGTACTTC

D: NA
V: TRBV20-1
J: TRBJ2-3
size: NA
CDR3: CSARKFSTDTQYF
DNA: TGCAGTGCTCGGAAGTTCAGCACAGATACGCAGTATTTT

D: TRBD1
V: TRBV5-1
J: TRBJ1-6
size: NA
CDR3: CASSRRGLGDSPLHF
DNA: TGCGCCAGCAGCCGCAGGGGGCTGGGTGATTCACCCCTCCACTTT

D: TRBD2
V: TRBV6-1
J: TRBJ2-1
size: NA
CDR3: CASGEGSSYNEQFF
DNA: TGTGCCAGCGGGGAGGGAAGCTCCTACAATGAGCAGTTCTTC

D: NA
V: TRBV7-9
J: TRBJ2-7
size: NA
CDR3: CASSFSGDSYEQYF
DNA: TGTGCCAGCAGCTTTTCCGGGGACTCCTACGAGCAGTACTTC

D: TRBD2
V: TRBV20-1
J: TRBJ2-5
size: NA
CDR3: CSARAGGTQETQYF
DNA: TGCAGTGCTAGGGCGGGAGGGACTCAAGAGACCCAGTACTTC

D: NA
V: TRBV20-1
J: TRBJ2-5
size: NA
CDR3: CSARYREGTQYF
DNA: TGCAGTGCTAGATACAGGGAAGGGACCCAGTACTTC

D: TRBD2
V: TRBV24-1
J: TRBJ2-5
size: NA
CDR3: CATSDSLREKEQYF
DNA: TGTGCCACCAGTGATTCCCTGCGGGAGAAAGAGCAGTACTTC

D: TRBD2
V: TRBV5-6
J: TRBJ2-1
size: NA
CDR3: CASSTGLAVYNEQFF
DNA: TGTGCCAGCAGCACGGGACTAGCGGTCTACAATGAGCAGTTCTTC

D: TRBD2
V: TRBV5-1
J: TRBJ2-5
size: few
CDR3: CASSLGTSGTWGQETQYF
DNA: TGCGCCAGCAGCTTGGGGACTAGCGGGACATGGGGCCAAGAGACCCAGTACTTC

D: NA
V: TRBV12-3/TRBV12-4
J: TRBJ2-3
size: NA
CDR3: CASSGGGALSQYF
DNA: TGTGCCAGCAGTGGGGGGGGGGCCCTTTCGCAGTATTTT

D: NA
V: TRBV6-5
J: TRBJ1-6
size: few
CDR3: CASSYVSRGSHNSPLHF
DNA: TGTGCCAGCAGTTACGTCTCCAGAGGGAGCCATAATTCACCCCTCCACTTT

D: NA
V: TRBV7-2
J: TRBJ2-7
size: few
CDR3: CASSSRQNYEQYF
DNA: TGTGCCAGCAGCTCTAGACAGAACTACGAGCAGTACTTC

D: TRBD1
V: TRBV2
J: TRBJ1-2
size: once
CDR3: CASSSGGLNGYTF
DNA: TGTGCCAGCAGTTCAGGGGGCCTAAATGGCTACACCTTC

D: NA
V: TRBV10-3
J: TRBJ2-7
size: few
CDR3: CAISGQGTVEQYF
DNA: TGTGCCATCAGTGGTCAGGGAACGGTCGAGCAGTACTTC

D: NA
V: TRBV27
J: TRBJ2-5
size: NA
CDR3: CASSSTTGRRETQYF
DNA: TGTGCCAGCAGTTCAACGACAGGGAGGAGAGAGACCCAGTACTTC

D: NA
V: TRBV4-1
J: TRBJ2-7
size: NA
CDR3: CASSHPVGGGPGLGSYEQYF
DNA: TGCGCCAGCAGCCACCCCGTCGGTGGGGGCCCCGGGTTAGGATCCTACGAGCAGTACTTC

D: NA
V: TRBV21-1
J: TRBJ2-1
size: NA
CDR3: CASSKRLVDSYNEQFF
DNA: TGTGCCAGCAGCAAACGACTAGTTGACTCCTACAATGAGCAGTTCTTC

D: NA
V: TRBV12-3/TRBV12-4
J: TRBJ2-7
size: NA
CDR3: CASTAGTHEQYF
DNA: TGTGCCAGCACTGCCGGGACACACGAGCAGTACTTC

D: NA
V: TRBV7-2
J: TRBJ2-1
size: NA
CDR3: CASSLERRLKDEQFF
DNA: TGTGCCAGCAGCTTAGAGAGGAGACTTAAGGATGAGCAGTTCTTC

D: NA
V: TRBV5-1
J: TRBJ2-7
size: few
CDR3: CASSQATGTKSYEQYF
DNA: TGCGCCAGCAGCCAAGCGACAGGGACTAAGTCCTACGAGCAGTACTTC

D: TRBD1
V: TRBV5-1
J: TRBJ2-7
size: NA
CDR3: CASSSKTGVERHEQYF
DNA: TGCGCCAGCAGCTCCAAAACAGGGGTGGAGCGGCACGAGCAGTACTTC

D: NA
V: TRBV7-8
J: TRBJ2-1
size: once
CDR3: CASSSWEGGPTGEQFF
DNA: TGTGCCAGCAGTTCCTGGGAAGGGGGACCTACGGGCGAGCAGTTCTTC

D: NA
V: TRBV13
J: TRBJ2-1
size: few
CDR3: CASSPRGGAREQFF
DNA: TGTGCCAGCAGCCCCCGAGGGGGGGCGAGGGAGCAGTTCTTC

D: NA
V: TRBV21-1
J: TRBJ2-7
size: NA
CDR3: CASSTRTSAVRGYEQYF
DNA: TGTGCCAGCAGCACCCGGACGAGTGCGGTGAGGGGCTACGAGCAGTACTTC

D: NA
V: TRBV11-2
J: TRBJ1-6
size: NA
CDR3: CASSFDGGNSPLHF
DNA: TGTGCCAGCAGCTTCGACGGGGGTAATTCACCCCTCCACTTT

D: TRBD2
V: TRBV4-2
J: TRBJ2-2
size: few
CDR3: CASSQVAGDTGELFF
DNA: TGTGCCAGCAGCCAAGTAGCGGGGGACACCGGGGAGCTGTTTTTT

D: NA
V: TRBV7-9
J: TRBJ2-1
size: NA
CDR3: CASSLVTGDFHEQFF
DNA: TGTGCCAGCAGCTTAGTAACCGGGGATTTCCATGAGCAGTTCTTC

D: NA
V: TRBV20-1
J: TRBJ2-7
size: NA
CDR3: CSARDPRVLGYEQYF
DNA: TGCAGTGCTAGAGATCCCCGGGTTCTCGGGTACGAGCAGTACTTC